This TCR beta chain was recovered during a study of T cell clonality in common variable immunodeficiency. There are 15 residues in the CDR3. Trimming stripped 5 bases from V and 5 bases from J, with 16 bases between. Germline V gene sequence: CDR1 LNHDA, CDR2 SQIVND (reference sequence). The protocol was immunoSEQ multiplex PCR, while the TCRdb copy is restricted to in-frame clones and leaves out a portion. This sample comprises about 42,000 clones, none seen once only. In this sample, this clone turned up a few times. Its antigen remains unknown. The CDR3 end lies 3 residues beyond the end of the read and is filled in from the germline J gene. Study-wide points: Fewer deletions and N-nucleotide insertions were reportedly seen in common variable immunodeficiency TCR beta sequences.

Sequencing was done on a sample of peripheral blood mononuclear cells. V usage is TRBV19 and J usage is TRBJ1-5; D is perhaps TRBD1 (6 bases). The origin of this receptor is a human donor with common variable immunodeficiency. Incomplete CDR3 DNA: TGTGCCAGTAGTGTCGTCCGGGACACCCATCAGCCC. Amino acid sequence: CASSVVRDTHQP. The entire CDR3 reads CASSVVRDTHQPQHF.